Sequencing of this T cell receptor (beta chain) was carried out in a study of blood T cell repertoires in COVID-19. Overall study context: Samples taken during acute and convalescent COVID-19 were collected in the United States, Italy and Spain.

The CDR3 is 16 residues long. Germline loops: CDR1 SGDLS, CDR2 YYNGEE. The ends lost 0 bases at V and 9 bases at J; junction bases unmatched: 12. This clone was seen a handful of times. Under the authors' procedure: Amplification of reference gene primers provided the estimated nucleated cell counts. Repertoires were generated with immunoSEQ multiplex PCR, while TCRdb's copy carries only in-frame clones and drops some. V and J calls and clone size are as listed in that table; D and trimming were resolved from the DNA. The table has about 330,000 clones, about nine tenths seen once. The TCR was taken from a young woman who had recovered from COVID-19. Sequencing was carried out using PBMCs or T cells enriched from blood (not recorded which). The genes are TRBV9 and TRBJ2-1; TRBD2 aligns across 7 bases. The CDR3 sequence is CASSVAGERGVAEQFF. The CDR3 DNA is TGTGCCAGCAGCGTAGCGGGTGAACGGGGGGTCGCTGAGCAGTTCTTC.